The present T cell receptor beta chain was sequenced within a study of neurological immune-mediated disorders. The germline CDR1 and CDR2 sequences are SNHLY and FYNNEI. V gave up 4 bases and J gave up 8 bases; unmatched junction bases: 7. CDR3 size: 14 residues. This clonotype was seen at least ten times. Its antigen is unknown. TCRdb called the 5' RACE reads again in MiXCR, with one record for every CDR3 protein. The repertoire consists of about 59,000 distinct CDR3 sequences, with 12% occurring once and the leading ten covering over 8.5%. The study, taken as a whole, reports: Patients with HTLV-1-associated myelopathy had the highest level of TCR clonal expansion, whereas patients with multiple sclerosis had the lowest level, falling beneath the level found in healthy controls. No sharing of CDR3 amino acid sequences was observed among expanded clones across subjects, suggesting private repertoires in all groups.

The receptor was isolated from a woman aged 55-69 years with HTLV-1-associated myelopathy (HAM/TSP). V usage is TRBV2 and J usage is TRBJ1-2; 10 nucleotides match TRBD1. The sample was PBMCs. DNA of the CDR3: TGTGCCAGCAGTGGGGGTCGGACAGGGGGAGGCTACACCTTC. It specifies CASSGGRTGGGYTF. The variable domain in full, completed from reference TRBV2 and TRBJ1-2, reads EPEVTQTPSHQVTQMGQEVILRCVPISNHLYFYWYRQILGQKVEFLVSFYNNEISEKSEIFDDQFSVERPDGSNFTLKIRSTKLEDSAMYFCASSGGRTGGGYTFGSGTRLTVV.